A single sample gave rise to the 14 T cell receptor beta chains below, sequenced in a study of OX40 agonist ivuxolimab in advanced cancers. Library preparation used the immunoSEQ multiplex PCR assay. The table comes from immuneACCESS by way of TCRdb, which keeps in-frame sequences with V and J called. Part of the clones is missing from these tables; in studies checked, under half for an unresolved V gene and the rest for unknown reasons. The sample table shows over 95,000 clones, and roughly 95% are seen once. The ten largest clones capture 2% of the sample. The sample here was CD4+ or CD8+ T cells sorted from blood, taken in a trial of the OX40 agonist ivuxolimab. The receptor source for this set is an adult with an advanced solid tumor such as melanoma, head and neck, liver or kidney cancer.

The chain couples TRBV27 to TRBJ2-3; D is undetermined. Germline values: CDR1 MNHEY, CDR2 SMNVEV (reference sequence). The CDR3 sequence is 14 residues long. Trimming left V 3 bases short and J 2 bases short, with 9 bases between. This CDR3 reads CASSFTTYTDTQYF. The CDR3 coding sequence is TGTGCCAGCAGTTTTACAACTTACACAGATACGCAGTATTTT.

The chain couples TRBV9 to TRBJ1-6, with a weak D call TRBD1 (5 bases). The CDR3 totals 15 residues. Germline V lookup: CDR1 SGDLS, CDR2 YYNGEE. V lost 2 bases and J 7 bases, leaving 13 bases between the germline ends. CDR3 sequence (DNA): TGTGCCAGCAGCGTGCAGGGCTCGAGCAATTCACCCCTCCACTTT. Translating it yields CASSVQGSSNSPLHF.

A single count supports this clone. CDR3 bases: TGTGCCAGCTCTTACTCCCCAGGGGGCTACTACAATGAGCAGTTCTTC. Its translation is CASSYSPGGYYNEQFF. V is TRBV27 and J is TRBJ2-1, with 8 bases aligning to TRBD1. Trimming removed 8 bases from V and 3 bases from J; junction bases left unmatched: 12. Germline values: CDR1 MNHEY, CDR2 SMNVEV (reference sequence). The CDR3 runs to 16 residues.

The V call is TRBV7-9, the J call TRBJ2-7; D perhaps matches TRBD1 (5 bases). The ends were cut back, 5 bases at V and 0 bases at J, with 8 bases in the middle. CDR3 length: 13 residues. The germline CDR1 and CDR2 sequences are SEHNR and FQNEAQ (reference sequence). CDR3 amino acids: CASSPRASYEQYF. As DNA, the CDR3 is TGTGCCAGCAGCCCCAGGGCCTCCTACGAGCAGTACTTC.

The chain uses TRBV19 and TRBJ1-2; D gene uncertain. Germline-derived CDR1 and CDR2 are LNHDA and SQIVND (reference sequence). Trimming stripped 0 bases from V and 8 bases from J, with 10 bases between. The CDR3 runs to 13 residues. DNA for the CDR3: TGTGCCAGTAGTATAGATCTCTTCGGCGGCTACACCTTC. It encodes CASSIDLFGGYTF.

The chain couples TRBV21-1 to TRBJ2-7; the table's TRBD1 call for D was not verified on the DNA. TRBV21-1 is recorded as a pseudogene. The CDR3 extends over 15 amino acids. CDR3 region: CASSKEDRGTYEQYF. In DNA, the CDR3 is TGTGCCAGCAGCAAAGAGGACAGGGGCACCTACGAGCAGTACTTC.

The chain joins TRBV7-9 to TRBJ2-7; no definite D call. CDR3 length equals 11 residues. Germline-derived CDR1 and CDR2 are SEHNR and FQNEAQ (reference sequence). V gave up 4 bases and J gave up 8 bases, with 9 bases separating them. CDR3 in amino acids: CASSSTPQQYF. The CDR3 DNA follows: TGTGCCAGCAGCTCCACCCCCCAGCAGTACTTC.

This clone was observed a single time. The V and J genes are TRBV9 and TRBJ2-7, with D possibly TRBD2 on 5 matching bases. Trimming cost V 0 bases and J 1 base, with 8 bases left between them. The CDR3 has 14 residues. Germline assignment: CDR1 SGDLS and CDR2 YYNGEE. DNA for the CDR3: TGTGCCAGCAGCGTAGGCCCGGGATCCTACGAGCAGTACTTC. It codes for CASSVGPGSYEQYF.

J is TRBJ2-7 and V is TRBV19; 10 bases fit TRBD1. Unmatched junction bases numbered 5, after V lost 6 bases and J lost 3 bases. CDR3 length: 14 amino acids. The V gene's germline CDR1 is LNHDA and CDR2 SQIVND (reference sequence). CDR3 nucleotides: TGTGCCAGTAGCGCCGGGACAGGGGACTACGAGCAGTACTTC. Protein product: CASSAGTGDYEQYF.

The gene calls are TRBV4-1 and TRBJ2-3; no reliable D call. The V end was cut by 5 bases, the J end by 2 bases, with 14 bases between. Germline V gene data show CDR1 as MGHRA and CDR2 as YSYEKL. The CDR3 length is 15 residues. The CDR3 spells CASSSLGGLTDTQYF. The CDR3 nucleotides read TGCGCCAGCAGCTCCCTGGGCGGCCTCACAGATACGCAGTATTTT.

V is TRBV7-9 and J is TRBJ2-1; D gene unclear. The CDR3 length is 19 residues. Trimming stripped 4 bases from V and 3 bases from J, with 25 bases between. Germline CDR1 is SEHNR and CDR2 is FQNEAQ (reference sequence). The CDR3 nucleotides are TGTGCCAGCAGCTGGGCCTTCAGCCCCAGTGGAAGAATCTACAATGAGCAGTTCTTC. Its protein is CASSWAFSPSGRIYNEQFF.

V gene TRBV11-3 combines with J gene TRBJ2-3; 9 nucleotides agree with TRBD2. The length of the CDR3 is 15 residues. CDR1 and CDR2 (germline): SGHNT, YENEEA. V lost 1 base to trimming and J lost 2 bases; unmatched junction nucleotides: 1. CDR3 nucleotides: TGTGCCAGCAGCTTAGGGACTAGCGACACAGATACGCAGTATTTT. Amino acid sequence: CASSLGTSDTDTQYF.

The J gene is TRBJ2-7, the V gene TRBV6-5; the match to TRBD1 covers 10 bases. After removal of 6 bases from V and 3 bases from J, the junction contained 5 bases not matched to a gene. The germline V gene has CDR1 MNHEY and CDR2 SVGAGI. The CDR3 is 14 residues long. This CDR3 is CASSQDRGGYEQYF. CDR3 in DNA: TGTGCCAGCAGCCAGGACAGGGGGGGCTACGAGCAGTACTTC.

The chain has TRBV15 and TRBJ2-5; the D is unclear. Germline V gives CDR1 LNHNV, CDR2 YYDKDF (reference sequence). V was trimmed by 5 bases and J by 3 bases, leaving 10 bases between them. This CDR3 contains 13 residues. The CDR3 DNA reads TGTGCCACCAGCCTGCACAGAGAAGAGACCCAGTACTTC. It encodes CATSLHREETQYF.